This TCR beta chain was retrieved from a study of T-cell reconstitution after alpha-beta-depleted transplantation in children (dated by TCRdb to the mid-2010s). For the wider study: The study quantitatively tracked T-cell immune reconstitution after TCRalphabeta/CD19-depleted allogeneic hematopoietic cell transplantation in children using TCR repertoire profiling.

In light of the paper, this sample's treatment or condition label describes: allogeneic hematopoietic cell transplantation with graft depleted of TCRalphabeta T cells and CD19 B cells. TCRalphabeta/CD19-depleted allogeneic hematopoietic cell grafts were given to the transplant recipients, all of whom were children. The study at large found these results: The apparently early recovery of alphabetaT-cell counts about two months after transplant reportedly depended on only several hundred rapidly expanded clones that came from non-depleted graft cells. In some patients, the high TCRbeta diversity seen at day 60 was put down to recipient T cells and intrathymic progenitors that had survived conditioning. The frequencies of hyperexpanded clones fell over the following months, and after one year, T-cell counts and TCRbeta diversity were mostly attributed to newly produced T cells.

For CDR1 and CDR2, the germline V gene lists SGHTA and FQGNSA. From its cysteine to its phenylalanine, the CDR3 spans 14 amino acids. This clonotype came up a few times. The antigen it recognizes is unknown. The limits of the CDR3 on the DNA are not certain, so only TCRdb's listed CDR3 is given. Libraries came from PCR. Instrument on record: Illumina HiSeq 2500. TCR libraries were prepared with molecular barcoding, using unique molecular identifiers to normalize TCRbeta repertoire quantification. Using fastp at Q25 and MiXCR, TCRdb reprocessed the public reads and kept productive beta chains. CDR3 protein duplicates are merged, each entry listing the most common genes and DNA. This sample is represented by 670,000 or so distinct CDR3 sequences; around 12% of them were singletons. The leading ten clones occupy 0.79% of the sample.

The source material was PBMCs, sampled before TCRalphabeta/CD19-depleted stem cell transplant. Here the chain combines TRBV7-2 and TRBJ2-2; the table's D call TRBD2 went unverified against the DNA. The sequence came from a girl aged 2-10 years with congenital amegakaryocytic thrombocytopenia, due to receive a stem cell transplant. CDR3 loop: CARKVGRTPGSCFF.